The 18 T cell receptor beta chains presented below share a single source sample, sequenced in a study of Graves' ophthalmopathy and Graves' hyperthyroidism. Amplified material comprised TCR beta CDR3 regions derived from RNA transcripts. Second-round multiplex PCR came after first-round RT-PCR with HTBI primers. TCRdb re-analysed the multiplex PCR reads in MiXCR, keeping a single row per CDR3 protein. The sample records around 600,000 distinct CDR3 sequences, just over 40% being singletons. The sequencing input was peripheral blood. The source is an adult man with Graves' ophthalmopathy.

In this sample, this clonotype turned up many times. The chain combines TRBV5-8 with TRBJ2-7; D assignment may be TRBD1 or TRBD2 (5 bases each). The CDR3 is 15 amino acids. Trimming removed 3 bases from V and 2 bases from J, with 15 bases in between. CDR1 and CDR2 from the germline V gene are SGHTS and YDEGEE. The CDR3 protein is CASSWDPGTAYEQYF. The CDR3 DNA is TGTGCCAGCAGCTGGGACCCCGGGACGGCCTACGAGCAGTACTTC.

This clonotype turned up a few times. J is TRBJ1-5 and V is TRBV9; 8 bases are shared with TRBD1. Germline V gene data show CDR1 as SGDLS and CDR2 as YYNGEE. This CDR3 is built from 14 residues. V dropped 5 bases and J dropped 5; count of bases not matched to a gene: 6. CDR3 bases: TGTGCCAGCAGTTCGGGACAGGAAGATCAGCCCCAGCATTTT. It translates to CASSSGQEDQPQHF.

This clonotype has at least ten counts. This sequence joins TRBV24-1 and TRBJ2-7; D might be TRBD1 (6 bases). Per the germline V gene, CDR1 is KGHDR and CDR2 is SFDVKD. Between the trimmed V and J ends, which lost 6 bases and 6 bases, there was a span of 14 bases. The CDR3 totals 13 residues. This CDR3 is CATSRGTFGEQYF. The CDR3 DNA follows: TGTGCCACCAGTCGAGGGACATTTGGCGAGCAGTACTTC.

The chain couples TRBV12-3 or TRBV12-4 to TRBJ2-2; D ambiguous. Deletions cut 5 bases from V and 5 bases from J, with 12 bases between. The CDR3 length is 14 residues. The CDR3 DNA follows: TGTGCCAGCAGTCCCGAGGACGATACCGGGGAGCTGTTTTTT. This gives the protein CASSPEDDTGELFF.

V and J are TRBV12-3 or TRBV12-4 and TRBJ2-7; D is possibly TRBD1 or TRBD2 (5 bases each). This CDR3 spans 17 amino acids. V was cut by 7 bases and J by 0 bases, with 22 bases left in between. The CDR3 is CASTAGQGPNLSYEQYF. For the CDR3, the DNA is TGTGCCAGCACCGCGGGTCAGGGACCTAATCTCTCCTACGAGCAGTACTTC.

Regarding this clonotype: A much larger clone lies one base from this, so it may be a read error. This chain links TRBV6-1 with TRBJ2-7; 7 bases align to TRBD1. Trimming took 6 bases from V and 7 from J; bases not matched to a gene: 6. CDR1 is MNHNS, CDR2 SASEGT, per germline. This CDR3 comprises 12 residues. The CDR3 DNA reads TGTGCCAGCAGCGACAGGGTCGAAGAGCAGTACTTC. This codes for CASSDRVEEQYF.

The CDR3 DNA is TGTGCCAGCAGCCAAGGGGACAGGGGGCACACTGAAGCTTTCTTT. As protein: CASSQGDRGHTEAFF. The genes are TRBV9 and TRBJ1-1; TRBD1 matches 12 bases. Trimming took 4 bases from V and 3 from J; bases not matched to a gene: 4. Germline loops: CDR1 SGDLS, CDR2 YYNGEE. This CDR3 has 15 residues.

The rearrangement uses TRBV29-1 and TRBJ1-2; D perhaps matches TRBD1 (5 bases). The germline V gene has CDR1 SQVTM and CDR2 ANQGSEA. The CDR3 consists of 14 residues. Trimming removed 4 bases from V and 6 bases from J, with 18 bases in between. The chain's CDR3 is CSVGGPREADGYTF. CDR3 sequence (DNA): TGCAGCGTTGGGGGACCTCGGGAGGCAGATGGCTACACCTTC.

The sample holds one count of this clonotype. The chain links TRBV20-1 to TRBJ2-3; 7 bases line up with TRBD1. Looked up from germline, CDR1 is DFQATT and CDR2 is SNEGSKA (reference sequence). The CDR3 extends over 15 amino acids. The V and J ends lost 1 base and 1 base, in that order; junction bases with no gene match: 5. This chain's CDR3 is CSARGFGQGTDTQYF. The CDR3 region has the DNA TGCAGTGCTAGAGGTTTTGGACAGGGCACAGATACGCAGTATTTT.

The sample holds many counts of this clonotype. The chain is built from TRBV7-9 and TRBJ1-1; D gene uncertain. Trimming left V 5 bases short and J 6 bases short, with 13 bases between. Germline lookup yields CDR1 SEHNR and CDR2 FQNEAQ (reference sequence). CDR3 length: 13 residues. The CDR3 reads CASSLPVSPEAFF. The CDR3 nucleotides are TGTGCCAGCAGCCTCCCGGTGTCCCCTGAAGCTTTCTTT.

This sequence joins TRBV7-2 and TRBJ2-5, with D possibly TRBD2 on 5 matching bases. CDR3 length: 15 residues. The germline V gene has CDR1 SGHTA and CDR2 FQGNSA. V lost 1 base, J lost 4 bases, and 13 bases lay in between. The CDR3 here is CASSLDGVNGETQYF. CDR3 bases: TGTGCCAGCAGCTTAGACGGGGTAAATGGAGAGACCCAGTACTTC.

The rearrangement joins TRBV2 to TRBJ2-5; D is unclear. Germline CDR1 reads SNHLY; CDR2 reads FYNNEI. The CDR3 is 14 amino acids. V dropped 1 base and J dropped 0 bases, with 6 bases sitting between them. The CDR3 here is CASSEEENQETQYF. CDR3 nucleotides: TGTGCCAGCAGTGAAGAAGAGAACCAAGAGACCCAGTACTTC. Based on the CDR3 plus reference TRBV2 and TRBJ2-5, the full variable domain is EPEVTQTPSHQVTQMGQEVILRCVPISNHLYFYWYRQILGQKVEFLVSFYNNEISEKSEIFDDQFSVERPDGSNFTLKIRSTKLEDSAMYFCASSEEENQETQYFGPGTRLLVL.

This clonotype was recorded at least ten times. V gene TRBV4-3 combines with J gene TRBJ2-5; D is undetermined. CDR1 and CDR2 (germline): LGHNA, YSLEER. The CDR3 consists of 14 residues. The ends were cut back, 1 base at V and 3 bases at J, with 9 bases in the middle. CDR3: CASSQGSEEETQYF. In nucleotides, the CDR3 is TGCGCCAGCAGCCAAGGTTCAGAGGAAGAGACCCAGTACTTC.

This chain uses TRBV27 with TRBJ2-5, with TRBD1 as a possible D gene (6 bases). Germline CDR1 is MNHEY and CDR2 is SMNVEV (reference sequence). Deletions cut 0 bases from V and 4 bases from J, with 9 bases between. The CDR3 has 14 residues. The chain's CDR3 is CASSLSQGGETQYF. DNA of the CDR3: TGTGCCAGCAGTTTATCTCAAGGGGGAGAGACCCAGTACTTC.

This chain connects TRBV9 to TRBJ2-7; TRBD1 matches at 9 bases. Germline V lookup: CDR1 SGDLS, CDR2 YYNGEE. This CDR3 is built from 14 residues. Trimming at V came to 6 bases and at J to 6 bases, leaving 10 bases not matched to a gene. The CDR3 protein is CASTHRTGASEQYF. In DNA form, the CDR3 reads TGTGCCAGCACCCATCGGACAGGGGCAAGCGAGCAGTACTTC.

This clonotype was detected many times. The CDR3 protein is CSVTSTYEQYF. Written as DNA, the CDR3 is TGCAGCGTTACATCGACCTACGAGCAGTACTTC. The V call is TRBV29-1, the J call TRBJ2-7; D ambiguous. Looked up from germline, CDR1 is SQVTM and CDR2 is ANQGSEA. The CDR3 contains 11 residues. Trimming removed 5 bases from V and 2 bases from J, with 7 bases in between.

In its sample, this clonotype was seen a few times. This chain connects TRBV6-5 to TRBJ1-2; 7 bases map to TRBD1. CDR1 and CDR2 from the germline V gene are MNHEY and SVGAGI. After removal of 2 bases from V and 6 bases from J, the junction contained 9 bases not matched to a gene. CDR3 length equals 15 residues. The CDR3 sequence is CASSYRSEGAHGYTF. The CDR3, as DNA: TGTGCCAGCAGTTACCGATCGGAGGGGGCGCATGGCTACACCTTC.

This clonotype was detected many times. The chain carries TRBV20-1 and TRBJ2-7, with D possibly being TRBD2 (5 bases). V gave up 3 bases and J gave up 0 bases, with 9 bases separating them. The CDR3 length is 13 residues. Germline V gene data show CDR1 as DFQATT and CDR2 as SNEGSKA (reference sequence). CDR3 protein: CSARRLSSYEQYF. In nucleotides, the CDR3 is TGCAGTGCTAGGAGACTAAGCTCCTACGAGCAGTACTTC.